This T cell receptor (beta chain) is drawn from a study of T cells in women clearing cervical HPV infection. Per germline, CDR1 SGHVS and CDR2 FNYEAQ. There are 15 residues in the CDR3. J gave up 2 bases and V 3 bases, and 0 bases lay outside the gene matches. General study results and limits: Unknown T-cell numbers per sample may underlie the richness differences.

With respect to this clone: The antigen is not known. Sequencing ends 3 residues short of the CDR3 end; the germline J gene provides the rest.

The repertoire was sequenced with immunoSEQ multiplex PCR; TCRdb's copy has only in-frame clones and lacks some. This sample's table has around 30,000 clones. The J gene is TRBJ1-3, the V gene TRBV7-6; 11 nucleotides match TRBD1. The sample taken for sequencing was blood buffy coat. This clonotype was sampled from a woman aged 18-69 years with a cervical HPV16 infection that either progressed to CIN3+ or cleared (not recorded which). CDR3 loop: CASSLGQGAGNTIYF. The DNA read from the CDR3 is TGTGCCAGCAGCTTGGGACAGGGGGCTGGAAACACC. Supplemented by reference TRBV7-6 and TRBJ1-3, the full variable domain reads GAGVSQSPRYKVTKRGQDVALRCDPISGHVSLYWYRQALGQGPEFLTYFNYEAQQDKSGLPNDRFSAERPEGSISTLTIQRTEQRDSAMYRCASSLGQGAGNTIYFGEGSWLTVV.